The next 3 T cell receptor beta chains were all read from a single sample in a study of neoadjuvant anti-PD-1 for oral cavity cancer (dated by TCRdb to the early 2020s). Read against the paper, the sample's time point label means: after neoadjuvant nivolumab, at surgical resection. Preparation of the library involved the immunoSEQ multiplex PCR assay. TCRdb retrieved this table from immuneACCESS and kept in-frame rearrangements only. Not all clones are present; in checked studies, unresolved V genes account for under half, and no reason is known for the remainder. This sample gives approximately 10,000 clones in total; roughly two thirds of them show up just once. The top ten constitute 4.5% of the sample. The source material was PBMCs, sampled after nivolumab (anti-PD-1) treatment. Every receptor here comes from a person aged 35 to 85 with oral cavity squamous cell carcinoma.

The chain links TRBV2 to TRBJ2-5, with D perhaps matching TRBD2 (7 bases). The length of the CDR3 is 12 residues. Deletions cut 7 bases from V and 5 bases from J, with 11 bases between. Germline V gene sequence: CDR1 SNHLY, CDR2 FYNNEI. The CDR3 sequence: CASIRGGETQYF. DNA for the CDR3: TGTGCCAGCATCAGGGGAGGGGAGACCCAGTACTTC.

The rearrangement joins TRBV6-5 to TRBJ2-3; TRBD2 aligns across 9 bases. From germline, CDR1 is MNHEY and CDR2 SVGAGI. The CDR3 runs 14 residues. With V trimmed by 6 bases and J by 6 bases, 7 bases remained unmatched. The CDR3 spells CASSPRTSEDTQYF. CDR3 nucleotides: TGTGCCAGCAGCCCTCGGACTAGCGAGGATACGCAGTATTTT.

The gene calls are TRBV7-9 and TRBJ2-5; no clear D. V lost 1 base to trimming and J lost 5 bases, with 20 bases between them. Germline values: CDR1 SEHNR, CDR2 FQNEAQ (reference sequence). This CDR3 is 17 amino acids long. CDR3 sequence: CASSLVQRAVSIETQYF. The CDR3 DNA is TGTGCCAGCAGCTTAGTACAACGGGCGGTTTCGATTGAGACCCAGTACTTC.